The 17 T cell receptor beta chains in this list originate from one sample, sequenced in a study of blood T cell repertoires in COVID-19. TCRdb's table, derived via immunoSEQ multiplex PCR, lists solely in-frame clones and lacks some. Altogether 88,000 or so clones are present, around 90% being singletons, with the ten largest covering roughly 2.3%. The specimen sequenced was peripheral blood. Every receptor here comes from a man over 45 with acute or convalescent COVID-19.

The V and J genes are TRBV9 and TRBJ2-7; maybe TRBD2 (6 bases). Between the trimmed V and J ends, which lost 0 bases and 2 bases, there was a span of 12 bases. This CDR3 region has 15 residues. Germline V gives CDR1 SGDLS, CDR2 YYNGEE. The CDR3 protein is CASSVDEEGPYEQYF. The CDR3 coding sequence is TGTGCCAGCAGCGTAGATGAGGAGGGACCCTACGAGCAGTACTTC.

This chain connects TRBV19 to TRBJ2-5, with 7 bases lining up with TRBD1. J lost 3 bases, V lost 4 bases, and 2 bases had no gene match. This CDR3 has 13 residues. CDR1 is LNHDA and CDR2 is SQIVND in the germline V gene (reference sequence). CDR3 in DNA: TGTGCCAGTAGTAGTGACAGGGAAGAGACCCAGTACTTC. It is translated as CASSSDREETQYF.

This chain links TRBV19 with TRBJ1-2; a possible D gene is TRBD1 (6 bases). V was trimmed by 5 bases and J by 0 bases, leaving 10 bases between them. The CDR3 loop spans 14 amino acids. Per the germline V gene, CDR1 is LNHDA and CDR2 is SQIVND (reference sequence). CDR3 region: CASSWTETNYGYTF. In DNA, the CDR3 is TGTGCCAGTAGTTGGACAGAGACTAACTATGGCTACACCTTC.

The chain is built from TRBV5-1 and TRBJ2-7, with TRBD1 matching 8 bases. Germline V gene data show CDR1 as SGHRS and CDR2 as YFSETQ. V dropped 4 bases and J dropped 2; count of bases not matched to a gene: 5. This CDR3 region has 14 residues. CDR3 sequence reads: CASSLSTGAYEQYV. CDR3 sequence (DNA): TGCGCCAGCAGCCTATCGACAGGGGCCTACGAGCAGTACGTC.

The V and J genes are TRBV3-1 (or the pseudogene TRBV3-2) and TRBJ1-4; D unresolved. The CDR3 is 14 amino acids. CDR1 and CDR2 from the germline V gene are LGHDT and YNNKEL (reference sequence). The germline V and J ends were trimmed by 1 base and 4 bases, with 7 bases remaining between them. CDR3 DNA sequence: TGTGCCAGCAGCCAAGTTGGCCTTAATGAAAAACTGTTTTTT. This encodes CASSQVGLNEKLFF.

J is TRBJ1-5 and V is TRBV18, with 7 bases lining up with TRBD1. V was clipped by 5 bases and J by 4 bases; unmatched bases: 5. CDR1 is KGHSH, CDR2 LQKENI, per germline. CDR3 length equals 14 residues. Written as DNA, the CDR3 is TGTGCCAGCTCATCGGGACAGCCTAATCAGCCCCAGCATTTT. It specifies CASSSGQPNQPQHF. The complete variable domain, with remaining parts taken from reference TRBV18 and TRBJ1-5, reads NAGVMQNPRHLVRRRGQEARLRCSPMKGHSHVYWYRQLPEEGLKFMVYLQKENIIDESGMPKERFSAEFPKEGPSILRIQQVVRGDSAAYFCASSSGQPNQPQHFGDGTRLSIL.

The J gene is TRBJ2-7, the V gene TRBV19; TRBD1 matches at 8 bases. Germline trimming cut 4 bases from V and 5 bases from J; bases unmatched to any gene: 7. Germline-derived CDR1 and CDR2 are LNHDA and SQIVND (reference sequence). CDR3 length: 14 residues. The CDR3 DNA reads TGTGCCAGTAGTACCGGTACGACAGGGGACGAGCAGTACTTC. This encodes CASSTGTTGDEQYF.

The chain joins TRBV6-5 to TRBJ1-6; D is unclear. The V and J ends lost 5 bases and 5 bases respectively, with 10 bases between them. This CDR3 contains 14 residues. The germline V gene has CDR1 MNHEY and CDR2 SVGAGI. CDR3 coding DNA: TGTGCCAGCAGTCTCGGCGGGGATAATTCACCCCTCCACTTT. Amino acids: CASSLGGDNSPLHF.

The chain links TRBV2 to TRBJ2-3; TRBD1 matches at 7 bases. V lost 8 bases, J lost 1 base, and 6 bases stayed unmatched. The CDR3 spans 14 residues. Per the germline V gene, CDR1 is SNHLY and CDR2 is FYNNEI. The chain's CDR3 is CASRRDSRTDTQYF. The CDR3 coding sequence is TGTGCCAGCCGCAGGGACAGTCGCACAGATACGCAGTATTTT.

The rearrangement uses TRBV7-2 and TRBJ2-1, with TRBD2 as a possible D gene (5 bases). V was clipped by 6 bases and J by 6 bases, with 18 bases between them. The CDR3 runs to 15 residues. Germline CDR1 is SGHTA and CDR2 is FQGNSA. DNA of the CDR3: TGTGCCAGCAGTTCAGCGGAGCAGGTAGCCAATGAGCAGTTCTTC. This translates into CASSSAEQVANEQFF.

This clone was counted once. This sequence joins TRBV7-2 and TRBJ1-1; no clear D. The CDR3 length is 13 residues. Germline V lookup: CDR1 SGHTA, CDR2 FQGNSA. Trimming removed 6 bases from V and 4 bases from J, with 12 bases in between. The CDR3 region is CASRYGVVTEAFF. The CDR3 coding sequence is TGTGCCAGCAGGTACGGTGTGGTCACTGAAGCTTTCTTT. Full variable domain (outside the CDR3, taken from reference TRBV7-2 and TRBJ1-1): GAGVSQSPSNKVTEKGKDVELRCDPISGHTALYWYRQSLGQGLEFLIYFQGNSAPDKSGLPSDRFSAERTGGSVSTLTIQRTQQEDSAVYLCASRYGVVTEAFFGQGTRLTVV.

The CDR3 DNA is TGTGCCAGTAGTTTCGCCAGGGGTTTGGACACTGAAGCTTTCTTT. As protein: CASSFARGLDTEAFF. This chain uses TRBV19 with TRBJ1-1; a weak D match, TRBD1 (6 bases). Germline CDR1 reads LNHDA; CDR2 reads SQIVND (reference sequence). Trimming pared 5 bases from V and 3 bases from J, leaving 16 bases between. CDR3 length: 15 residues.

The rearrangement joins TRBV2 to TRBJ2-1; 9 nucleotides match TRBD2. The CDR3 totals 14 residues. Germline CDR1 and CDR2: SNHLY and FYNNEI. The V and J ends lost 6 bases and 6 bases, in that order; junction bases with no gene match: 6. This CDR3 is CASSERTSVNEQFF. CDR3 DNA sequence: TGTGCCAGCAGCGAGAGGACTAGCGTCAATGAGCAGTTCTTC.

V and J are TRBV6-1 and TRBJ1-4, with 7 bases aligning to TRBD1. V lost 3 bases to trimming and J lost 7 bases; unmatched junction nucleotides: 8. The germline V gene encodes CDR1 MNHNS and CDR2 SASEGT. The length of the CDR3 is 15 residues. The CDR3 loop is CASSDRGRGTEKLFF. The CDR3, as DNA: TGTGCCAGCAGTGACAGGGGGAGAGGTACTGAAAAACTGTTTTTT.

The chain carries TRBV24-1 and TRBJ2-7; 7 nucleotides line up with TRBD2. Germline trimming cut 10 bases from V and 0 bases from J; bases unmatched to any gene: 2. The CDR3 is 12 residues long. Germline CDR1 reads KGHDR; CDR2 reads SFDVKD. CDR3 bases: TGTGCCACAGCGGGGAGCTCCTACGAGCAGTACGTC. Translating gives CATAGSSYEQYV.

The J gene is TRBJ1-5, the V gene TRBV28, with D hard to call. Trimming shortened V by 3 bases and J by 2 bases, and 17 bases separated the two germline ends. This CDR3 is 17 amino acids long. Germline V CDR1 and CDR2: MDHEN, SYDVKM. DNA of the CDR3: TGTGCCAGCAGTTTCCCCGGACTTCGAGGCGGCAATCAGCCCCAGCATTTT. Translated, it gives CASSFPGLRGGNQPQHF.

The chain links TRBV11-2 to TRBJ1-2; TRBD1 matches at 11 bases. The CDR3 spans 13 residues. Looked up from germline, CDR1 is SGHAT and CDR2 is FQNNGV. Losses at the gene ends were 7 bases for V and 4 bases for J; bases not matched to a gene: 2. The CDR3 reads CASKGTGGYGYTF. In nucleotides, the CDR3 is TGTGCCAGCAAGGGGACAGGGGGCTATGGCTACACCTTC.